These 25 T cell receptor beta chains came from one sample sequenced in a study of cytomegalovirus exposure and HLA in healthy donors. Researchers ran the PCR with 60 Vbeta and 13 Jbeta primers. Profiling relied on immunoSEQ multiplex PCR, and the TCRdb table lists in-frame clones only, not all of them. In the table there are 65,000 to 85,000 clones, approximately 70% of which are singletons. The material sequenced was PBMCs. These receptors all come from a male donor in good health and CMV-seropositive.

V and J are TRBV23-1 and TRBJ2-7; D is ambiguous. TRBV23-1 falls under the ORF class, with uncertain function. Trimming cost V 9 bases and J 1 base, with 13 bases left between them. The CDR3 length is 13 residues. CDR3 DNA sequence: TGCGCCAGTGATTACTCCAATTCCTACGAGCAGTACTTC. Amino acid sequence: CASDYSNSYEQYF.

The V call is TRBV27, the J call TRBJ2-7, with a possible D match to TRBD1 (6 bases). V lost 3 bases to trimming and J lost 6 bases, with 15 bases between them. CDR1 and CDR2 from the germline V gene are MNHEY and SMNVEV (reference sequence). This CDR3 has 14 residues. The CDR3 nucleotides read TGTGCCAGCAGTTTTAACAGGGCGGGCGGCGAGCAGTACTTC. Translated, it gives CASSFNRAGGEQYF.

This clone was counted once. The chain has TRBV7-3 and TRBJ2-1; 9 bases match TRBD1. V was pared by 2 bases and J by 7 bases, with 0 bases of the junction left unmatched. Germline V gene sequence: CDR1 SGHTA, CDR2 FQGTGA. The CDR3 totals 13 residues. The CDR3 reads CASSLGQGNEQFF. In nucleotides, the CDR3 is TGTGCCAGCAGCTTAGGACAGGGGAATGAGCAGTTCTTC.

The gene calls are TRBV4-1 and TRBJ2-1, with TRBD1 matching over 9 bases. J gave up 10 bases and V 1 base, and 5 bases lay outside the gene matches. The germline V gene encodes CDR1 MGHRA and CDR2 YSYEKL. The CDR3 totals 14 residues. CDR3 coding DNA: TGCGCCAGCAGCCAAGCAGACAGGGGGATCGAGCAGTTCTTC. This sequence encodes CASSQADRGIEQFF.

The chain recombines TRBV7-9 with TRBJ1-4; D is perhaps TRBD1 (6 bases). V dropped 5 bases and J dropped 7 bases, with 26 bases sitting between them. This CDR3 comprises 18 residues. Germline loops: CDR1 SEHNR, CDR2 FQNEAQ (reference sequence). The CDR3, as DNA: TGTGCCAGCAGCCCCCTGGGGGCGCTAACAGCACCGGGTGAAAAACTGTTTTTT. Translated, it gives CASSPLGALTAPGEKLFF. Full variable domain (rest looked up from reference TRBV7-9 and TRBJ1-4): DTGVSQNPRHKITKRGQNVTFRCDPISEHNRLYWYRQTLGQGPEFLTYFQNEAQLEKSRLLSDRFSAERPKGSFSTLEIQRTEQGDSAMYLCASSPLGALTAPGEKLFFGSGTQLSVL.

This clone was picked up one time. V gene TRBV11-2 combines with J gene TRBJ2-7; maybe TRBD2 (6 bases). CDR1 is SGHAT and CDR2 is FQNNGV in the germline V gene. V gave up 0 bases and J gave up 0 bases, with 12 bases separating them. CDR3 size: 16 residues. This CDR3 is CASSLDGGQSSYEQYF. The CDR3 region has the DNA TGTGCCAGCAGCTTAGATGGAGGGCAGAGCTCCTACGAGCAGTACTTC.

The chain is built from TRBV30 and TRBJ1-6, with D tentatively TRBD1 (6 bases). Germline lookup yields CDR1 GTSNPN and CDR2 SVGIG (reference sequence). The CDR3 length is 12 residues. Trimming took 3 bases from V and 10 from J, leaving 10 bases between them. The CDR3 region has the DNA TGTGCCTGGAGGGGGGGGGCCTCACCCCTCCACTTT. Protein: CAWRGGASPLHF.

This clone has a handful of counts. The rearrangement links TRBV25-1 to TRBJ1-4; 9 bases line up with TRBD1. This CDR3 has 15 residues. V shed 7 bases, J shed 8 bases, and the junction held 11 bases outside the gene matches. Germline V gene data show CDR1 as MGHDK and CDR2 as SYGVNS. Written as DNA, the CDR3 is TGTGCCAGCATGGGCTCCGGGACAGGGAAGGAAAAACTGTTTTTT. It yields the protein CASMGSGTGKEKLFF.

This sequence joins TRBV7-9 and TRBJ1-1; 8 bases are shared with TRBD1. The CDR3 contains 14 residues. The germline V gene has CDR1 SEHNR and CDR2 FQNEAQ (reference sequence). With 3 bases clipped from V and 6 bases from J, the junction kept 6 bases outside the gene matches. CDR3 residues: CASSLDRATPEAFF. The CDR3 DNA is TGTGCCAGCAGCTTGGACAGGGCGACGCCTGAAGCTTTCTTT.

V gene TRBV4-2 combines with J gene TRBJ2-3; TRBD2 matches at 12 bases. Germline CDR1 is LGHNA and CDR2 is YNFKEQ. The CDR3 has 15 residues. V shed 1 base, J shed 4 bases, and the junction held 0 bases outside the gene matches. The CDR3 reads CASSQGLAGADTQYF. The CDR3 DNA is TGTGCCAGCAGCCAAGGACTAGCGGGAGCAGATACGCAGTATTTT.

The V gene is TRBV19, the J gene TRBJ1-2; the match to TRBD1 covers 7 bases. V was clipped by 1 base and J by 3 bases; unmatched bases: 2. Germline CDR1 and CDR2: LNHDA and SQIVND (reference sequence). CDR3 length: 14 residues. The CDR3 DNA reads as TGTGCCAGTAGTATAGGGACAGGCCACTATGGCTACACCTTC. It is translated as CASSIGTGHYGYTF.

The chain combines TRBV11-2 with TRBJ2-5; D ambiguous. V lost 1 base, J lost 5 bases, and 8 bases lay in between. Germline assignment: CDR1 SGHAT and CDR2 FQNNGV. The CDR3 contains 13 residues. In DNA, the CDR3 is TGTGCCAGCAGCTTAGTAGTCGGGGAGACCCAGTACTTC. Protein: CASSLVVGETQYF.

This chain links TRBV7-2 with TRBJ1-5; TRBD1 aligns across 8 bases. The length of the CDR3 is 15 residues. With 5 bases clipped from V and 5 bases from J, the junction kept 8 bases outside the gene matches. Germline lookup yields CDR1 SGHTA and CDR2 FQGNSA. CDR3 amino acids: CASSRAGTGDQPQHF. The CDR3 bases are TGTGCCAGCAGCCGAGCCGGGACAGGAGATCAGCCCCAGCATTTT. Based on the CDR3 plus reference TRBV7-2 and TRBJ1-5, the full variable domain is GAGVSQSPSNKVTEKGKDVELRCDPISGHTALYWYRQSLGQGLEFLIYFQGNSAPDKSGLPSDRFSAERTGGSVSTLTIQRTQQEDSAVYLCASSRAGTGDQPQHFGDGTRLSIL.

The DNA of the CDR3 is TGTGCCATAGATAGCGGGCAAAGCTCCTACAATGAGCAGTTCTTC. Translation gives CAIDSGQSSYNEQFF. The chain joins TRBV6-5 to TRBJ2-1, with 7 positions matching TRBD2. J lost 0 bases, V lost 10 bases, and 9 bases had no gene match. The CDR3 runs to 15 residues. Per germline, CDR1 MNHEY and CDR2 SVGAGI.

The rearrangement links TRBV7-6 to TRBJ1-5, with D maybe TRBD1 (6 bases). CDR1 is SGHVS and CDR2 is FNYEAQ in the germline V gene. Between the trimmed V and J ends, which lost 5 bases and 7 bases, there was a span of 12 bases. The CDR3 sequence is 13 residues long. Here the CDR3 reads CASSAGAGQPQHF. CDR3 DNA sequence: TGTGCCAGCAGCGCAGGGGCAGGGCAGCCCCAGCATTTT. Using reference TRBV7-6 and TRBJ1-5 for the parts outside the CDR3, the full variable domain is GAGVSQSPRYKVTKRGQDVALRCDPISGHVSLYWYRQALGQGPEFLTYFNYEAQQDKSGLPNDRFSAERPEGSISTLTIQRTEQRDSAMYRCASSAGAGQPQHFGDGTRLSIL.

The chain employs TRBV7-7 and TRBJ2-5, with D possibly TRBD2 on 5 matching bases. V lost 3 bases and J 5 bases, leaving 13 bases between the germline ends. Germline V lookup: CDR1 SSHAT, CDR2 FNYEAQ (reference sequence). The CDR3 spans 14 residues. The CDR3 sequence is CASSFSGEWETQYF. The CDR3 DNA is TGTGCCAGCAGCTTCTCCGGGGAATGGGAGACCCAGTACTTC.

For the CDR3, the DNA is TGTGCCAGCAGCTCGAGGGTAGGCAGTACCTACGAGCAGTACTTC. Its protein product is CASSSRVGSTYEQYF. The V gene is TRBV7-9, the J gene TRBJ2-7; D is possibly TRBD2 (5 bases). V lost 4 bases and J lost 2, with 15 bases in between. The germline V gene has CDR1 SEHNR and CDR2 FQNEAQ (reference sequence). The CDR3 loop spans 15 amino acids.

The chain carries TRBV11-2 and TRBJ1-1; no reliable D call. Germline V gives CDR1 SGHAT, CDR2 FQNNGV. This CDR3 has 13 residues. The ends were cut back, 7 bases at V and 5 bases at J, with 14 bases in the middle. The CDR3 DNA reads TGTGCCAGCAATCGGGGTATTTCGACTGAAGCTTTCTTT. Translation gives CASNRGISTEAFF.

V usage is TRBV4-2 and J usage is TRBJ2-7; tentatively, D is TRBD1 (5 bases). Germline-derived CDR1 and CDR2 are LGHNA and YNFKEQ. Trimming cost V 0 bases and J 1 base, with 10 bases left between them. There are 15 residues in the CDR3. CDR3 sequence reads: CASSQEGAGSYEQYF. CDR3 coding DNA: TGTGCCAGCAGCCAAGAAGGGGCAGGGTCCTACGAGCAGTACTTC.

The V gene is TRBV9, the J gene TRBJ2-3; tentative D call: TRBD1 (5 bases). Germline assignment: CDR1 SGDLS and CDR2 YYNGEE. V was cut by 0 bases and J by 6 bases, with 11 bases left in between. This CDR3 is 14 amino acids long. CDR3 residues: CASSVEGVEDTQYF. CDR3 in DNA: TGTGCCAGCAGCGTAGAAGGGGTGGAGGATACGCAGTATTTT.

The chain joins TRBV6-1 to TRBJ2-1, with TRBD2 as a possible D gene (5 bases). This CDR3 spans 15 amino acids. CDR1 is MNHNS and CDR2 is SASEGT in the germline V gene. V lost 7 bases to trimming and J lost 8 bases, with 21 bases between them. The CDR3 nucleotides are TGTGCCAGCAAGGAGGAGTCCCATATCGGGGATGAGCAGTTCTTC. Translated: CASKEESHIGDEQFF.

The V call is TRBV4-1, the J call TRBJ2-3, with 11 nucleotides matching TRBD2. V lost 10 bases to trimming and J lost 4 bases; unmatched junction nucleotides: 10. Per the germline V gene, CDR1 is MGHRA and CDR2 is YSYEKL. This CDR3 has 15 residues. CDR3 sequence (DNA): TGCGCCACCAAACCACTAGCGGGGGTCCCAGATACGCAGTATTTT. This codes for CATKPLAGVPDTQYF.

The rearrangement links TRBV5-1 to TRBJ2-7; D might be TRBD1 (6 bases). This CDR3 comprises 15 residues. Germline values: CDR1 SGHRS, CDR2 YFSETQ. V lost 0 bases and J lost 2, with 12 bases in between. The DNA of the CDR3 is TGCGCCAGCAGCTTGGGTCAGGGGAAAACCTACGAGCAGTACTTC. Its translation is CASSLGQGKTYEQYF.

This clone has a single count. The chain joins TRBV5-4 to TRBJ1-1; D gene ambiguous. The CDR3 is 14 residues long. The germline V gene encodes CDR1 SGHNT and CDR2 YYREEE (reference sequence). V was cut by 0 bases and J by 5 bases, with 11 bases left in between. In nucleotides, the CDR3 is TGTGCCAGCAGCTTGGCGGGAATAAGGACTGAAGCTTTCTTT. Residues: CASSLAGIRTEAFF.

The gene calls are TRBV7-2 and TRBJ2-4, with 9 bases aligning to TRBD1. Germline lookup yields CDR1 SGHTA and CDR2 FQGNSA. With V trimmed by 5 bases and J by 8 bases, 7 bases remained unmatched. The CDR3 has 14 residues. CDR3 sequence (DNA): TGTGCCAGCAGCATAGGGACAGGGATATACATTCAGTACTTC. This sequence encodes CASSIGTGIYIQYF.